The 8 T cell receptor beta chains reported below all come from one sample, sequenced in a study of T cells in Graves' hyperthyroidism and ophthalmopathy. Amplification targeted TCR beta CDR3 regions from RNA transcripts. The HTBI primer set drove a first-round RT-PCR of the TCR CDR3. One entry per CDR3 protein results from TCRdb running MiXCR on the multiplex PCR reads. The table has about 260,000 distinct CDR3 sequences, less than 20% seen once. Sequencing was performed on blood. The receptors were sampled from a woman under 30 with Graves' ophthalmopathy.

Ten or more counts support this clonotype. This rearrangement joins TRBV19 to TRBJ1-1, with 7 bases aligning to TRBD1. CDR3 length equals 14 residues. With 4 bases clipped from V and 1 base from J, the junction kept 3 bases outside the gene matches. Germline CDR1 reads LNHDA; CDR2 reads SQIVND (reference sequence). The CDR3: CASSRQGPNTEAFF. CDR3 bases: TGTGCCAGTAGTAGACAGGGACCGAACACTGAAGCTTTCTTT.

This clonotype was observed at least ten times. The rearrangement joins TRBV5-1 to TRBJ2-1; D may be TRBD2 (6 bases). Trimming took 2 bases from V and 7 from J, leaving 10 bases between them. This CDR3 spans 13 amino acids. CDR1 SGHRS and CDR2 YFSETQ come from the germline V gene. CDR3 coding DNA: TGCGCCAGCAGCTTTAATCTAGCGAATGAGCAGTTCTTC. Translation: CASSFNLANEQFF.

This clonotype appeared many times. The CDR3 loop reads CASSFAGTGGTEAFF. In DNA, the CDR3 is TGTGCCAGCAGTTTCGCCGGGACAGGGGGCACTGAAGCTTTCTTT. The rearrangement uses TRBV2 and TRBJ1-1, with 11 nucleotides matching TRBD1. With 5 bases clipped from V and 4 bases from J, the junction kept 6 bases outside the gene matches. The CDR3 runs to 15 residues. Germline CDR1 reads SNHLY; CDR2 reads FYNNEI.

This clonotype was seen ten or more times. The chain couples TRBV11-2 to TRBJ2-1; D is undetermined. The CDR3 sequence is 15 residues long. From germline, CDR1 is SGHAT and CDR2 FQNNGV. Trimming left V 2 bases short and J 4 bases short, with 12 bases between. The CDR3 is CASSLTTRKYNEQFF. The CDR3 coding sequence is TGTGCCAGCAGCTTAACGACCAGGAAGTACAATGAGCAGTTCTTC.

This clonotype has at least ten counts. The genes are TRBV6-2 or TRBV6-3 and TRBJ1-2; 9 bases line up with TRBD1. The CDR3 is 14 amino acids. The V and J ends lost 6 bases and 7 bases, in that order; junction bases with no gene match: 9. Germline CDR1 MNHEY, CDR2 SVGEGT. The CDR3 loop reads CASSSPGQGTGYTF. CDR3 bases: TGTGCCAGCAGCAGTCCGGGACAGGGTACTGGCTACACCTTC.

This clonotype was recorded many times. The CDR3 region is CASRLQGENTEAFF. The CDR3 coding sequence is TGTGCCAGCAGGCTACAGGGGGAGAACACTGAAGCTTTCTTT. The V and J genes are TRBV6-1 and TRBJ1-1; 8 nucleotides align to TRBD1. Germline V gene sequence: CDR1 MNHNS, CDR2 SASEGT. The V and J ends lost 6 bases and 1 base, in that order; junction bases with no gene match: 4. The CDR3 totals 14 residues.

CDR3 bases: TGTGCCAGCAGCACGGAGGCGGGGGGTGGGAGGTACTTC. It codes for CASSTEAGGGRYF. The chain recombines TRBV9 with TRBJ2-5, with 8 nucleotides matching TRBD2. Germline CDR1 is SGDLS and CDR2 is YYNGEE. V shed 4 bases and J 13 bases; nucleotides not matched to a gene: 12. CDR3 length equals 13 residues. The full variable domain, its missing parts supplied by reference TRBV9 and TRBJ2-5, is DSGVTQTPKHLITATGQRVTLRCSPRSGDLSVYWYQQSLDQGLQFLIQYYNGEERAKGNILERFSAQQFPDLHSELNLSSLELGDSALYFCASSTEAGGGRYFGPGTRLLVL.

This clonotype appeared many times. The J gene is TRBJ2-3, the V gene TRBV20-1; D is perhaps TRBD1 or TRBD2 (5 bases each). The CDR3 length is 13 residues. V was clipped by 0 bases and J by 5 bases, with 9 bases between them. Germline V gives CDR1 DFQATT, CDR2 SNEGSKA (reference sequence). CDR3 loop: CSARDGTLDTQYF. CDR3 DNA sequence: TGCAGTGCTAGAGATGGGACGCTAGATACGCAGTATTTT.